The present TCR beta chain was sequenced within a study of T cell repertoires in cytomegalovirus infection. Study findings and constraints: CMV-specific TCR beta clonotypes restricted by HLA-C dominated the ex vivo response. Summed frequency of public TCR beta families distinguished CMV carriers with the relevant HLA.

Germline V CDR1 and CDR2: SGHDT, YYEEEE. V lost 2 bases, J lost 2 bases, and 12 bases lay in between. The CDR3 consists of 15 residues. This clonotype was detected a few times. The antigen is unknown. Using its own MiXCR run on the reads, TCRdb lists one record per CDR3 protein. The table records 650,000 to 900,000 distinct CDR3 sequences, about 31% of them present only once. This receptor was taken from a human donor in good health (CMV status not recorded). Some clones in this sample may be carry-over from other donors' samples. The sequences come from cultured CD8+ T cells from PBMCs, collected from culture after CMV antigen stimulation. This chain uses TRBV5-6 with TRBJ2-3; weak D call: TRBD2 (6 bases). CDR3 sequence: CASSFMGGFTDTQYF. The CDR3 DNA follows: TGTGCCAGCAGCTTTATGGGGGGATTCACAGATACGCAGTATTTT.